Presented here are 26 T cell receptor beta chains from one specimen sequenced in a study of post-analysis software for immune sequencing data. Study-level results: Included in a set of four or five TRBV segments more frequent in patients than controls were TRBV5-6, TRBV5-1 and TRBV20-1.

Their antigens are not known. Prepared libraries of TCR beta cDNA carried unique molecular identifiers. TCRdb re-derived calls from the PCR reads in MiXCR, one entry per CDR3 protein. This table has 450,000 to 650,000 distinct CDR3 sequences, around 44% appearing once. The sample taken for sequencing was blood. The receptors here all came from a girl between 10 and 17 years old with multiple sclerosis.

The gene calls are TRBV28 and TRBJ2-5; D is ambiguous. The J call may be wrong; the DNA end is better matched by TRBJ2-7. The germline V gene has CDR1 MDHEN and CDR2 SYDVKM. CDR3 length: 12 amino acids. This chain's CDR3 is CASSLRVLEQYF. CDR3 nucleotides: TGTGCCAGCAGTTTAAGGGTCCTCGAGCAGTACTTC.

The CDR3 here is CASSFTINQPQHF. CDR3 sequence (DNA): TGTGCCAGCAGTTTTACCATCAATCAGCCCCAGCATTTT. The chain recombines TRBV12-3 or TRBV12-4 with TRBJ1-5; D is unresolved. The CDR3 consists of 13 residues. The ends were cut back, 3 bases at V and 3 bases at J, with 6 bases in the middle.

As DNA, the CDR3 is TGTGCCAGCAGTTATTCCAGGGGCAGCGAGAATTGGGCGCAGTATTTT. This translates into CASSYSRGSENWAQYF. The chain joins TRBV12-3 or TRBV12-4 to TRBJ2-3; weak D call: TRBD1 (6 bases). There are 16 residues in the CDR3. The ends were cut back, 4 bases at V and 10 bases at J, with 24 bases in the middle.

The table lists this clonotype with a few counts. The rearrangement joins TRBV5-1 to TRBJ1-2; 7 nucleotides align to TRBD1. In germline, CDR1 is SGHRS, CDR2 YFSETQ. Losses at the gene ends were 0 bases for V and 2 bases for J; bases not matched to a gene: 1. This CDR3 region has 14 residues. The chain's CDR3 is CASSLDRGNYGYTF. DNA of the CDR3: TGCGCCAGCAGCTTGGACAGGGGAAACTATGGCTACACCTTC.

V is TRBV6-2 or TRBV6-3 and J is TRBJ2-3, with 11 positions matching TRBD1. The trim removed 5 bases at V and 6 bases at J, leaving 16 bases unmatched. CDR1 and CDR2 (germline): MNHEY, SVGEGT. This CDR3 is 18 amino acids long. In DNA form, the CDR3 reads TGTGCCAGCAGTCCCGGGACAGGGGGTTTTGCTCAGAGGGATACGCAGTATTTT. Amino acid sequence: CASSPGTGGFAQRDTQYF.

The CDR3 reads CASSLDSSGEAFF. CDR3 in DNA: TGTGCCAGCAGTTTAGATTCATCGGGGGAAGCTTTCTTT. The chain couples TRBV27 to TRBJ1-1; D gene unclear. With 2 bases removed from V and 8 bases from J, the gap between germline ends came to 12 bases. The CDR3 consists of 13 residues. Germline CDR1 MNHEY, CDR2 SMNVEV (reference sequence).

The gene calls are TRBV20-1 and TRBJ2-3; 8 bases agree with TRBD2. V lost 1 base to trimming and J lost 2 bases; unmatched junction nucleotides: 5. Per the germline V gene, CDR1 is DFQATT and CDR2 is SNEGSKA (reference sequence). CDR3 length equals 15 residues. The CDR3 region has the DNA TGCAGTGCTAGAGGGGAGCGGGAGACCACAGATACGCAGTATTTT. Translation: CSARGERETTDTQYF.

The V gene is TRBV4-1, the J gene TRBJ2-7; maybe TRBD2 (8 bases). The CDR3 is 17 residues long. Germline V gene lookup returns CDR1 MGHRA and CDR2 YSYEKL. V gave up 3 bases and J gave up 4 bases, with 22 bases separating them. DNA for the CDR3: TGCGCCAGCAGCCAGCTAACAGGGGCCGGGAGGGGGTACGAGCAGTACTTC. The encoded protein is CASSQLTGAGRGYEQYF.

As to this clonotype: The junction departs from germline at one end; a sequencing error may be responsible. In nucleotides, the CDR3 is TGCAGTGCTATCTGGGCGGCCAGCTCCTCCAATGAGCAGTTCTTC. As protein: CSAIWAASSSNEQFF. This sequence joins TRBV20-1 and TRBJ2-1; D ambiguous. This CDR3 is 15 amino acids long. CDR1 is DFQATT and CDR2 is SNEGSKA in the germline V gene (reference sequence).

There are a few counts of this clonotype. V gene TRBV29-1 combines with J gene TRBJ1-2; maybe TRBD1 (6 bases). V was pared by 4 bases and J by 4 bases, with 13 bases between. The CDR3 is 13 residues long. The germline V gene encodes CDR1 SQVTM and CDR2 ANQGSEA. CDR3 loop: CSVGGGPGYGYTF. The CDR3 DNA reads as TGCAGCGTTGGAGGGGGGCCTGGCTATGGCTACACCTTC.

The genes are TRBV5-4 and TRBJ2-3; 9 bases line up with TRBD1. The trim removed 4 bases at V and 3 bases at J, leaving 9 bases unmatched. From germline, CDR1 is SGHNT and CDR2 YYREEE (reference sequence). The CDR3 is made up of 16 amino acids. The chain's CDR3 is CASSRTGGARTDTQYF. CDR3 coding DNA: TGTGCCAGCAGCCGCACAGGGGGCGCGAGAACAGATACGCAGTATTTT.

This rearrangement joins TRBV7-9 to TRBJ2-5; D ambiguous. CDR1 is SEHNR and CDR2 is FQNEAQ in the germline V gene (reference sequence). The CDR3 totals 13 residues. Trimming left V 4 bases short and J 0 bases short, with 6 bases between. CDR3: CASSSRYQETQYF. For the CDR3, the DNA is TGTGCCAGCAGCTCGAGATACCAAGAGACCCAGTACTTC. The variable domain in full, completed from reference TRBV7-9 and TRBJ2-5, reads DTGVSQNPRHKITKRGQNVTFRCDPISEHNRLYWYRQTLGQGPEFLTYFQNEAQLEKSRLLSDRFSAERPKGSFSTLEIQRTEQGDSAMYLCASSSRYQETQYFGPGTRLLVL.

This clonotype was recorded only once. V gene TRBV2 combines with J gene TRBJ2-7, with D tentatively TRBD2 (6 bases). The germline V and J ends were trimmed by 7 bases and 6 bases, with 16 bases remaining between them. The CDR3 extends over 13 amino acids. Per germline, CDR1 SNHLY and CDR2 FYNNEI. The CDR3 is CASKRRGSAEQYF. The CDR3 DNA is TGTGCCAGCAAGCGACGGGGGTCCGCCGAGCAGTACTTC.

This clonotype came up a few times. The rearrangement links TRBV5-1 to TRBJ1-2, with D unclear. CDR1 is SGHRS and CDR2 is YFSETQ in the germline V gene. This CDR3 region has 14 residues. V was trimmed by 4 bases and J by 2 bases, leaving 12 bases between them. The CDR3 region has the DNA TGCGCCAGCAGCCTACCAACAGAAAACTATGGCTACACCTTC. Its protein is CASSLPTENYGYTF.

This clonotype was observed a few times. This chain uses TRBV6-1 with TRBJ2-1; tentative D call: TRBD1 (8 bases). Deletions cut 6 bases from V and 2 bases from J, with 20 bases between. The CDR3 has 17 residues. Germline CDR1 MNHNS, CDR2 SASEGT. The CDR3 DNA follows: TGTGCCAGCAGACAACAACAGGGGGGGCTAGCCTACAATGAGCAGTTCTTC. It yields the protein CASRQQQGGLAYNEQFF.

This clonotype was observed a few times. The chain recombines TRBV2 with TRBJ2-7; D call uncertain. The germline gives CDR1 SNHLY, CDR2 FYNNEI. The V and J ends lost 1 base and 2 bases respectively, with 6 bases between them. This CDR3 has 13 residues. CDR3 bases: TGTGCCAGCAGTGAAGGGGCGGCCTACGAGCAGTACTTC. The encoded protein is CASSEGAAYEQYF.

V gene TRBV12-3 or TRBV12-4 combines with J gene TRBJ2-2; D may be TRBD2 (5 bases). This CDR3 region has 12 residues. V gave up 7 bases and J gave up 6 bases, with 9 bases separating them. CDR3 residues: CASTTGAGELFF. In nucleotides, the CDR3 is TGTGCCAGCACCACCGGGGCCGGGGAGCTGTTTTTT.

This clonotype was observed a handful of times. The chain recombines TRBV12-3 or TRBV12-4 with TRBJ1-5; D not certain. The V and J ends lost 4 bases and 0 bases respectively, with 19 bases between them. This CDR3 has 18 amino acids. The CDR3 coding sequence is TGTGCCAGCAGTTCCCCCACATGGGGATCTTATAGCAATCAGCCCCAGCATTTT. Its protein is CASSSPTWGSYSNQPQHF.

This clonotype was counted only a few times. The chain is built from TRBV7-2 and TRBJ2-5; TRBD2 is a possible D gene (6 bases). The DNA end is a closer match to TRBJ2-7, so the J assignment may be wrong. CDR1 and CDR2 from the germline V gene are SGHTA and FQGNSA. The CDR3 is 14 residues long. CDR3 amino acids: CASSLVAGKDEQYF. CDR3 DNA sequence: TGTGCCAGCAGCTTAGTCGCGGGGAAAGACGAGCAGTACTTC.

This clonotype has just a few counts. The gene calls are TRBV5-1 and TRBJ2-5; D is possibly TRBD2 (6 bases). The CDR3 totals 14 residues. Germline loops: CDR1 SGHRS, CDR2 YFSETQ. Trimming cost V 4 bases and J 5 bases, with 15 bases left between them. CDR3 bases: TGCGCCAGCAGCACCTCGGCGGGGATGGAGACCCAGTACTTC. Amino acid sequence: CASSTSAGMETQYF.

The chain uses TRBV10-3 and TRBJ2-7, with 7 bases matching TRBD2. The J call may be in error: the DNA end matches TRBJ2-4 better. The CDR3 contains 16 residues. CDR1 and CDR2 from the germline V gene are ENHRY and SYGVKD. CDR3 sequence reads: CAISEPTSRLAGIQYF. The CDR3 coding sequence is TGTGCCATCAGTGAGCCGACTAGCAGATTGGCGGGCATTCAGTACTTC.

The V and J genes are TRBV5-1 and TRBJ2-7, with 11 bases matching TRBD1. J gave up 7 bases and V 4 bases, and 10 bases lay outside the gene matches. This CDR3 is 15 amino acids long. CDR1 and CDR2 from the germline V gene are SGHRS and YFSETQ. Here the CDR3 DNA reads TGCGCCAGCAGCGCGGACAGGGGGCCCTACAATGAGCAGTACTTC. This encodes CASSADRGPYNEQYF.

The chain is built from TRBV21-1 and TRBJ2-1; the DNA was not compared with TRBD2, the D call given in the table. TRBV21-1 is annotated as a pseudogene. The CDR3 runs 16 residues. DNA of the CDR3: TGTGCCAGCAGCAAGGGCTCTGGACTACCGCCAAATGAGCAGTTCTTC. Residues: CASSKGSGLPPNEQFF.

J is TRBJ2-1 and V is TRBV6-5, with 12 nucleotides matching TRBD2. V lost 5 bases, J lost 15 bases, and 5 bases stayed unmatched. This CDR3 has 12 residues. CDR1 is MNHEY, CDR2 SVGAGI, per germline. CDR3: CASSRTSGIPFF. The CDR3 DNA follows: TGTGCCAGCAGTCGGACTAGCGGGATACCGTTCTTC.

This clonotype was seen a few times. DNA for the CDR3: TGCAGTGCTAGAGACCCTTACAGGGGCGGTCACGAGCAGTACTTC. Its translation: CSARDPYRGGHEQYF. This rearrangement joins TRBV20-1 to TRBJ2-7, with 7 bases matching TRBD1. The CDR3 spans 15 residues. The junction had 10 bases not matched to a gene; V was cut back by 0 bases and J by 5 bases. Germline V gene data show CDR1 as DFQATT and CDR2 as SNEGSKA (reference sequence).

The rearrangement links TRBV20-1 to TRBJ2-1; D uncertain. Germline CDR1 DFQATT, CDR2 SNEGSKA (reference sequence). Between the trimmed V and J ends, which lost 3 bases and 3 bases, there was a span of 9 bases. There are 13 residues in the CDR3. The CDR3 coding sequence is TGCAGTGCTAGCGGACCCTACTACAATGAGCAGTTCTTC. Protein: CSASGPYYNEQFF.